These 30 T cell receptor beta chains were sequenced from one sample in a study of blood T cell repertoires in COVID-19. Profiling relied on immunoSEQ multiplex PCR, and the TCRdb table lists in-frame clones only, not all of them. Of 65,000 to 100,000 clones listed, 65% to 85% are singletons. Sequenced input: peripheral blood. The receptors stem from a woman at least 80 years old with acute or convalescent COVID-19.

This chain connects TRBV7-9 to TRBJ1-6; 8 nucleotides line up with TRBD1. The germline CDR1 and CDR2 sequences are SEHNR and FQNEAQ (reference sequence). The CDR3 spans 15 residues. V was clipped by 2 bases and J by 9 bases; unmatched bases: 6. The CDR3 here is CASSLIRGQFSPLHF. The CDR3 DNA sequence: TGTGCCAGCAGCTTAATCAGGGGGCAATTTTCACCCCTCCACTTT.

This rearrangement joins TRBV5-4 to TRBJ1-1, with D unresolved. There are 17 residues in the CDR3. The germline gives CDR1 SGHNT, CDR2 YYREEE (reference sequence). Trimming removed 0 bases at V and 0 bases at J, with 15 bases between. CDR3 bases: TGTGCCAGCAGCTTGGTCCCGGGGAAAAACATGAACACTGAAGCTTTCTTT. Protein product: CASSLVPGKNMNTEAFF.

The chain employs TRBV15 and TRBJ1-4; a weak D match, TRBD1 (5 bases). This CDR3 is built from 14 residues. The V gene lost 0 bases and the J gene lost 5 bases, with 7 bases spanning the gap. Germline-derived CDR1 and CDR2 are LNHNV and YYDKDF (reference sequence). CDR3 loop: CATSRDRGNEKLFF. The CDR3 nucleotides read TGTGCCACCAGCAGAGATCGGGGGAATGAAAAACTGTTTTTT.

This clone has a count of ten or more. The J gene is TRBJ1-1, the V gene TRBV7-9; D is uncertain. Trimming removed 4 bases at V and 0 bases at J, with 9 bases between. The germline CDR1 and CDR2 sequences are SEHNR and FQNEAQ (reference sequence). This CDR3 contains 14 residues. The chain's CDR3 is CASSWRIMNTEAFF. CDR3 nucleotides: TGTGCCAGCAGCTGGCGGATCATGAACACTGAAGCTTTCTTT.

The chain is built from TRBV6-1 and TRBJ2-7; D remains unclear. CDR3 length: 15 amino acids. Germline-derived CDR1 and CDR2 are MNHNS and SASEGT. The V gene lost 3 bases and the J gene lost 2 bases, with 14 bases spanning the gap. The CDR3 is CASSEGTWAPYEQYF. The CDR3 region has the DNA TGTGCCAGCAGTGAGGGTACTTGGGCCCCCTACGAGCAGTACTTC.

The J gene is TRBJ2-1, the V gene TRBV5-8; TRBD1 matches 10 bases. Germline lookup yields CDR1 SGHTS and CDR2 YDEGEE. The CDR3 spans 15 residues. V trimming: 0 bases; J trimming: 9 bases; junction bases outside the gene matches: 6. The CDR3 is CASSLGQGAFGEQFF. Here the CDR3 DNA reads TGTGCCAGCAGCTTGGGACAGGGGGCCTTTGGTGAGCAGTTCTTC.

This chain links TRBV2 with TRBJ2-2; no clear D. The CDR3 has 15 amino acids. Germline assignment: CDR1 SNHLY and CDR2 FYNNEI. The V end lost 6 bases, the J end lost 0 bases, and 11 bases lay between the germline ends. The CDR3 spells CASRRERANTGELFF. The CDR3 DNA reads TGTGCCAGCAGGAGAGAGAGAGCGAACACCGGGGAGCTGTTTTTT.

This clone was seen a single time. The V gene is TRBV7-3, the J gene TRBJ1-1; TRBD1 matches 10 bases. This CDR3 is built from 14 residues. V shed 5 bases, J shed 6 bases, and the junction held 6 bases outside the gene matches. In germline, CDR1 is SGHTA, CDR2 FQGTGA. The CDR3 DNA reads as TGTGCCAGCAGCAATGGACAGGGGGGATCTGAAGCTTTCTTT. Protein product: CASSNGQGGSEAFF.

V and J are TRBV6-5 and TRBJ1-3; weak D call: TRBD1 (6 bases). V shed 7 bases and J shed 0 bases, with 13 bases lying between them. Germline V lookup: CDR1 MNHEY, CDR2 SVGAGI. The CDR3 length is 15 residues. CDR3 in DNA: TGTGCCAGCACGTCGGGACAAAGCTCTGGAAACACCATATATTTT. It encodes CASTSGQSSGNTIYF.

The V call is TRBV4-2, the J call TRBJ2-2; 8 bases map to TRBD1. V was clipped by 4 bases and J by 6 bases; unmatched bases: 7. This CDR3 contains 15 residues. The V gene's germline CDR1 is LGHNA and CDR2 YNFKEQ. CDR3 amino acids: CASSLGQGLSGELFF. CDR3 nucleotide sequence: TGTGCCAGCAGCCTTGGACAGGGTTTATCCGGGGAGCTGTTTTTT.

This chain links TRBV7-9 with TRBJ1-1, with D tentatively TRBD1 (6 bases). Trimming took off 3 bases at V and 0 bases at J, with 14 bases between the two ends. The CDR3 contains 16 residues. Per germline, CDR1 SEHNR and CDR2 FQNEAQ (reference sequence). The CDR3 loop reads CASSFLTGGLNTEAFF. In DNA form, the CDR3 reads TGTGCCAGCAGCTTTTTAACGGGGGGCCTGAACACTGAAGCTTTCTTT.

The chain uses TRBV20-1 and TRBJ1-4; the match to TRBD1 covers 7 bases. Germline trimming cut 5 bases from V and 15 bases from J; bases unmatched to any gene: 9. This CDR3 is built from 11 residues. Germline-derived CDR1 and CDR2 are DFQATT and SNEGSKA (reference sequence). CDR3 residues: CSAGKGAIVFF. The CDR3 nucleotides are TGCAGTGCTGGCAAGGGGGCGATAGTGTTTTTT.

The chain links TRBV10-2 to TRBJ1-5; D possibly corresponds to TRBD1 (5 bases). There are 14 residues in the CDR3. The germline V and J ends were trimmed by 7 bases and 9 bases, with 19 bases remaining between them. Germline V gene lookup returns CDR1 WSHSY and CDR2 SAAADI. The CDR3 is CASKPDRPLAPQHF. The DNA for the CDR3 is TGCGCCAGCAAGCCCGACAGACCTCTTGCGCCCCAGCATTTT.

V gene TRBV28 combines with J gene TRBJ1-4; 8 bases map to TRBD1. The CDR3 is 14 amino acids. V trimming: 6 bases; J trimming: 10 bases; junction bases outside the gene matches: 10. In germline, CDR1 is MDHEN, CDR2 SYDVKM. In DNA, the CDR3 is TGTGCCAGCAGAAGGACAGGGTACACAGGAAAACTGTTTTTT. Amino acids: CASRRTGYTGKLFF.

V and J are TRBV19 and TRBJ2-6, with D possibly matching TRBD2 (5 bases). The CDR3 has 15 residues. Trimming cost V 6 bases and J 5 bases, with 14 bases left between them. Germline CDR1 reads LNHDA; CDR2 reads SQIVND (reference sequence). CDR3 nucleotides: TGTGCCAGTAGACCGGGATACGGGAGGGCCAACGTCCTGACTTTC. This codes for CASRPGYGRANVLTF.

The chain links TRBV2 to TRBJ1-1; TRBD1 agrees at 7 bases. The CDR3 loop spans 16 amino acids. After removal of 5 bases from V and 5 bases from J, the junction contained 14 bases not matched to a gene. Germline CDR1 and CDR2: SNHLY and FYNNEI. The CDR3 region is CASSPTGPRGSTEAFF. The CDR3 DNA reads TGTGCCAGCAGTCCAACCGGGCCCAGGGGGAGTACTGAAGCTTTCTTT.

The table lists this clone with a few counts. The chain has TRBV2 and TRBJ2-2, with 8 bases fitting TRBD2. V lost 2 bases to trimming and J lost 4 bases; unmatched junction nucleotides: 9. CDR1 and CDR2 from the germline V gene are SNHLY and FYNNEI. This CDR3 has 17 amino acids. CDR3 residues: CASSEFGTRQSTGELFF. The CDR3 DNA reads as TGTGCCAGCAGTGAATTTGGGACTAGGCAAAGCACCGGGGAGCTGTTTTTT. The complete variable domain, with remaining parts taken from reference TRBV2 and TRBJ2-2, reads EPEVTQTPSHQVTQMGQEVILRCVPISNHLYFYWYRQILGQKVEFLVSFYNNEISEKSEIFDDQFSVERPDGSNFTLKIRSTKLEDSAMYFCASSEFGTRQSTGELFFGEGSRLTVL.

The genes are TRBV18 and TRBJ2-7, with D maybe TRBD1 (6 bases). The CDR3 covers 19 residues. The V gene lost 0 bases and the J gene lost 0 bases, with 21 bases spanning the gap. Germline V CDR1 and CDR2: KGHSH, LQKENI. CDR3: CASSPPSRLGAVSSYEQYF. The CDR3 DNA sequence: TGTGCCAGCTCACCACCCAGTCGTTTGGGGGCGGTTTCCTCCTACGAGCAGTACTTC.

Only a few counts were recorded for this clone. This chain links TRBV19 with TRBJ1-4, with 7 bases fitting TRBD1. Per the germline V gene, CDR1 is LNHDA and CDR2 is SQIVND (reference sequence). V was clipped by 7 bases and J by 3 bases; unmatched bases: 5. This CDR3 has 14 residues. This chain's CDR3 is CASIMQGANEKLFF. The CDR3 region has the DNA TGTGCCAGTATCATGCAGGGGGCTAATGAAAAACTGTTTTTT.

This clone has more than one count but fewer than ten. The rearrangement joins TRBV9 to TRBJ2-3; maybe TRBD2 (5 bases). From germline, CDR1 is SGDLS and CDR2 YYNGEE. This CDR3 spans 15 amino acids. Trimming removed 4 bases from V and 6 bases from J, with 18 bases in between. The chain's CDR3 is CASSPRTGSKDTQYF. The CDR3 DNA reads as TGTGCCAGCAGCCCCAGGACTGGGTCTAAGGATACGCAGTATTTT.

This chain links TRBV5-6 with TRBJ1-3; a possible D gene is TRBD1 (5 bases). The V gene lost 0 bases and the J gene lost 1 base, with 11 bases spanning the gap. From germline, CDR1 is SGHDT and CDR2 YYEEEE. The CDR3 runs 16 residues. CDR3: CASSLAGRGSGNTIYF. In nucleotides, the CDR3 is TGTGCCAGCAGCTTGGCGGGGAGGGGATCTGGAAACACCATATATTTT.

The chain couples TRBV11-3 to TRBJ2-5; possible D gene TRBD1, 5 bases. The V gene lost 5 bases and the J gene lost 3 bases, with 7 bases spanning the gap. This CDR3 has 12 residues. Per germline, CDR1 SGHNT and CDR2 YENEEA. The CDR3 here is CASSGAEETQYF. CDR3 nucleotide sequence: TGTGCCAGCAGCGGGGCAGAAGAGACCCAGTACTTC.

This sequence joins TRBV3-1 (or the pseudogene TRBV3-2) and TRBJ1-1; D uncertain. V dropped 2 bases and J dropped 0 bases, with 7 bases sitting between them. Germline CDR1 and CDR2: LGHDT and YNNKEL (reference sequence). The CDR3 is 14 residues long. The DNA of the CDR3 is TGTGCCAGCAGCCAATTTAGAATGAACACTGAAGCTTTCTTT. Its translation is CASSQFRMNTEAFF.

The chain links TRBV6-5 to TRBJ2-7, with 11 bases that match TRBD2. The CDR3 runs to 14 residues. The germline CDR1 and CDR2 sequences are MNHEY and SVGAGI. With 6 bases clipped from V and 3 bases from J, the junction kept 4 bases outside the gene matches. The CDR3 DNA follows: TGTGCCAGCAGGGTAGCGGGGGGGGTCTACGAGCAGTACTTC. Protein product: CASRVAGGVYEQYF.

This clone has only one observation. The chain joins TRBV19 to TRBJ2-7; 8 bases match TRBD1. This CDR3 has 15 residues. The V gene end was trimmed by 5 bases and the J gene end by 2 bases; junction bases not matched to a gene: 8. The germline V gene encodes CDR1 LNHDA and CDR2 SQIVND (reference sequence). CDR3 in amino acids: CASSSSPDRAYEQYF. CDR3 coding DNA: TGTGCCAGTAGTTCCTCTCCGGACAGGGCCTACGAGCAGTACTTC.

The chain carries TRBV19 and TRBJ2-5; 10 bases align to TRBD1. Trimming removed 0 bases from V and 6 bases from J; junction bases left unmatched: 7. Germline CDR1 and CDR2: LNHDA and SQIVND (reference sequence). CDR3 length: 16 amino acids. The CDR3 protein is CASSIEGTGEGKTQYF. CDR3 sequence (DNA): TGTGCCAGTAGTATAGAAGGGACAGGGGAAGGAAAGACCCAGTACTTC.

J is TRBJ1-4 and V is TRBV19; 9 nucleotides match TRBD1. With V trimmed by 6 bases and J by 7 bases, 0 bases remained unmatched. The CDR3 is 12 amino acids. CDR1 and CDR2 (germline): LNHDA, SQIVND (reference sequence). CDR3 protein: CASRDRGEKLFF. Written as DNA, the CDR3 is TGTGCCAGTAGGGACAGGGGTGAAAAACTGTTTTTT.

The chain links TRBV4-1 to TRBJ1-4; perhaps TRBD1 as D (5 bases). The CDR3 is made up of 15 amino acids. Per the germline V gene, CDR1 is MGHRA and CDR2 is YSYEKL. Trimming removed 4 bases at V and 8 bases at J, with 17 bases between. The CDR3 DNA is TGCGCCAGCAGCCGGACAAAAGGTCCTTACGAAAAACTGTTTTTT. Translating gives CASSRTKGPYEKLFF.

This clone has only one observation. The chain couples TRBV7-8 to TRBJ1-4; D is perhaps TRBD1 (5 bases). The germline CDR1 and CDR2 sequences are SGHVS and FQNEAQ. This CDR3 comprises 14 residues. V was pared by 1 base and J by 10 bases, with 13 bases between. This CDR3 is CASSLDSGWGKLFF. As DNA, the CDR3 is TGTGCCAGCAGCTTAGACTCAGGGTGGGGAAAACTGTTTTTT.

This clone was counted between two and nine times. The chain joins TRBV19 to TRBJ1-5; D unresolved. Germline CDR1 and CDR2: LNHDA and SQIVND (reference sequence). V was trimmed by 3 bases and J by 4 bases, leaving 7 bases between them. CDR3 length: 13 amino acids. DNA of the CDR3: TGTGCCAGTAGTATCTGGGAGAATCAGCCCCAGCATTTT. Translating it yields CASSIWENQPQHF.